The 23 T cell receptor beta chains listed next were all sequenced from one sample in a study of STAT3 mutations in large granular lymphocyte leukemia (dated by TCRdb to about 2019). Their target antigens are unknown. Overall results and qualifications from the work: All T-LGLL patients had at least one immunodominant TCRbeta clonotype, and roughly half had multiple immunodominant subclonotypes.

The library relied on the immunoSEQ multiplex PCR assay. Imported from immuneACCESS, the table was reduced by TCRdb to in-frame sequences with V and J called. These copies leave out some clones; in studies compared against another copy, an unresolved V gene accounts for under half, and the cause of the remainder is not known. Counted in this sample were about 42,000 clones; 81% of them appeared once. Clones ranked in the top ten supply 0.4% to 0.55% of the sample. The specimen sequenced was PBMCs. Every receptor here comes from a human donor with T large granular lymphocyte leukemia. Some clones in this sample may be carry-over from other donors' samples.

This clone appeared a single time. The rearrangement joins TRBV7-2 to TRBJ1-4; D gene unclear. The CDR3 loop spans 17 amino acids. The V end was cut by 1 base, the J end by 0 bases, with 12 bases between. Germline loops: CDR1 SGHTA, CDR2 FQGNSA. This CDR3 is CASSLVGRRTTNEKLFF. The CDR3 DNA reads TGTGCCAGCAGCTTAGTGGGCAGACGAACAACTAATGAAAAACTGTTTTTT.

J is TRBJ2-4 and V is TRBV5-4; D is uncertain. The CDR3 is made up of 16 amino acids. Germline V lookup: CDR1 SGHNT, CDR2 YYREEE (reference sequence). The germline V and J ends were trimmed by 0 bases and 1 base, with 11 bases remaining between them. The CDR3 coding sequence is TGTGCCAGCAGCTTGGACGGATTGGGGGCCAAAAACATTCAGTACTTC. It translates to CASSLDGLGAKNIQYF.

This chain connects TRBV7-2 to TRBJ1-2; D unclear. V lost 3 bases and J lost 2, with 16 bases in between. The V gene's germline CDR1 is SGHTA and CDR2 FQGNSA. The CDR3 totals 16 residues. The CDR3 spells CASSFDGVDYNYGYTF. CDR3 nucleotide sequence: TGTGCCAGCAGCTTTGACGGAGTCGACTACAACTATGGCTACACCTTC.

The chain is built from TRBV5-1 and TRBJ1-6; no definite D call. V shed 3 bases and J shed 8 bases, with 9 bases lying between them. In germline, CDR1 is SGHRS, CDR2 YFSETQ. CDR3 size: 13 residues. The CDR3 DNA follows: TGCGCCAGCAGCTCGAGTATTGATTCACCCCTCCACTTT. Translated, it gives CASSSSIDSPLHF.

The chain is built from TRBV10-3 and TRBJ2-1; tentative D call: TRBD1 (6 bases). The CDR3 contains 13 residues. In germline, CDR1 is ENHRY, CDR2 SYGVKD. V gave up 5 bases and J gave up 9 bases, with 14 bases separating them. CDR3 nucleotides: TGTGCCATCAGTCTCAATGAACAGGGTGAGCAGTTCTTC. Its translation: CAISLNEQGEQFF.

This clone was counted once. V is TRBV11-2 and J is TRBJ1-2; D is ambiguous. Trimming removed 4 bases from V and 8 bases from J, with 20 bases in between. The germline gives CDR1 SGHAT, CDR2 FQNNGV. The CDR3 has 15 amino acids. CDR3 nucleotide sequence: TGTGCCAGCAGCTCACTCACCGGGCCCTCTGGAGGCTACACCTTC. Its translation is CASSSLTGPSGGYTF.

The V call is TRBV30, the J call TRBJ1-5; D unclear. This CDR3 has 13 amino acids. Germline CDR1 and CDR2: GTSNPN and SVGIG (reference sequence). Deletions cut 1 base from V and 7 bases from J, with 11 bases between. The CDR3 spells CAWSENRPQPQHF. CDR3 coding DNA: TGTGCCTGGAGTGAGAACAGACCCCAGCCCCAGCATTTT.

The CDR3 DNA reads as TGTGCCAGCTCGATCGGGACTAGCGGGTACAATGAGCAGTTCTTC. Amino acid sequence: CASSIGTSGYNEQFF. The chain carries TRBV18 and TRBJ2-1; 12 positions agree with TRBD2. Germline CDR1 KGHSH, CDR2 LQKENI. Unmatched junction bases numbered 4, after V lost 6 bases and J lost 4 bases. CDR3 length: 15 residues.

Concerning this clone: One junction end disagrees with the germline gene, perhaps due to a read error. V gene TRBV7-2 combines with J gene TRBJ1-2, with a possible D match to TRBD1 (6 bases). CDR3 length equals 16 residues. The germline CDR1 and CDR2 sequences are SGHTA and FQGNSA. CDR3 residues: CASSLGVRGGSGGYTF. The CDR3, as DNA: TGTGCCAGCAGTTTAGGGGTCAGGGGCGGGAGCGGAGGCTACACCTTC.

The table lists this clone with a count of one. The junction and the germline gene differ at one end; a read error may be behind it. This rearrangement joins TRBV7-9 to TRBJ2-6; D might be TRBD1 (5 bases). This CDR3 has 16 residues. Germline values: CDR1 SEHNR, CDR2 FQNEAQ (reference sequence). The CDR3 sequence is CASSLVQGAGANVLTF. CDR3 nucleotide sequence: TGTGCAAGCAGCTTAGTACAAGGGGCCGGGGCCAACGTCCTGACTTTC.

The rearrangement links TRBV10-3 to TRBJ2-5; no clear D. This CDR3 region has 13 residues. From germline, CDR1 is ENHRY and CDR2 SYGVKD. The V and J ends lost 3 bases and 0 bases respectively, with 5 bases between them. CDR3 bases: TGTGCCATCAGTGAAGGGTACCAAGAGACCCAGTACTTC. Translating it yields CAISEGYQETQYF.

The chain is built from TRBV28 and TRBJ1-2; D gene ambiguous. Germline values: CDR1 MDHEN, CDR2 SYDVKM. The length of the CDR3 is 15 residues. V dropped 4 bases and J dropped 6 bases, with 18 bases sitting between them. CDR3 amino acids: CASSSPRRAQDGYTF. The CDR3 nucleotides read TGTGCCAGCAGTTCTCCTAGGAGGGCCCAGGATGGCTACACCTTC.

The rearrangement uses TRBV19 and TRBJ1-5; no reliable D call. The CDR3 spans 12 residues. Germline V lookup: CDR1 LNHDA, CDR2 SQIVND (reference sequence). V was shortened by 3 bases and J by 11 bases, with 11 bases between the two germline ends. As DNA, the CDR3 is TGTGCCAGTAGTATCGGTCCTCTTTCCCAGCATTTT. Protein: CASSIGPLSQHF.

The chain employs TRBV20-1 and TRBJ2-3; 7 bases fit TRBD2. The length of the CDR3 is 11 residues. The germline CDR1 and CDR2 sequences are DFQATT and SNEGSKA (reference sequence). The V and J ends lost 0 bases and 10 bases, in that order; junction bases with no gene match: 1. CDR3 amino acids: CSAREGLPQYF. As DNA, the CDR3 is TGCAGTGCTAGAGAGGGACTACCGCAGTATTTT.

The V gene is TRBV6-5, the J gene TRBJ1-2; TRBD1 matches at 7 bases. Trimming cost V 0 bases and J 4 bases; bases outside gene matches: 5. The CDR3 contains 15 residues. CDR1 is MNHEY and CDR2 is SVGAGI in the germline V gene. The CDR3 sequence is CASSYSTGEVYGYTF. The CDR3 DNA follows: TGTGCCAGCAGTTACTCTACAGGGGAGGTCTATGGCTACACCTTC.

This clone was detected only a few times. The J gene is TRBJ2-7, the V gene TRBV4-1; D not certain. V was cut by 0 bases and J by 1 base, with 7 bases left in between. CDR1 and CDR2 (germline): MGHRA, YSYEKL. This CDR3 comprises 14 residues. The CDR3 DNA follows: TGCGCCAGCAGCCAAGATCCCGTATCCTACGAGCAGTACGTC. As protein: CASSQDPVSYEQYV.

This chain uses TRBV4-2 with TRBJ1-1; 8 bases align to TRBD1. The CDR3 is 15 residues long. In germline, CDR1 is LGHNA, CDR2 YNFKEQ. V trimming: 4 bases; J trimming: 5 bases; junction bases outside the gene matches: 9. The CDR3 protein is CASSLQDRGVTEAFF. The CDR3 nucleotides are TGTGCCAGCAGCCTTCAAGACAGGGGAGTTACTGAAGCTTTCTTT.

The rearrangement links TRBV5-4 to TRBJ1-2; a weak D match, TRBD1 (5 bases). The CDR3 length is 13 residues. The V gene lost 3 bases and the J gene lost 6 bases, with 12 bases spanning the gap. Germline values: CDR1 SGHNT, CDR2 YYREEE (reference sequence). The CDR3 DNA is TGTGCCAGCAGCTCAGCGGGGGGAAATGGCTACACCTTC. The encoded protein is CASSSAGGNGYTF. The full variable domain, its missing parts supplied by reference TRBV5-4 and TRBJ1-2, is ETGVTQSPTHLIKTRGQQVTLRCSSQSGHNTVSWYQQALGQGPQFIFQYYREEENGRGNFPPRFSGLQFPNYSSELNVNALELDDSALYLCASSSAGGNGYTFGSGTRLTVV.

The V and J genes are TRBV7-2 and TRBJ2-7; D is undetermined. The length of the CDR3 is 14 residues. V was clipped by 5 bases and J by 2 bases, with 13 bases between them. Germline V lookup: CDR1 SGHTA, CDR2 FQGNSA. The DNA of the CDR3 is TGTGCCAGCAGCCCCCACTTGGCCCCCTACGAGCAGTACTTC. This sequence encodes CASSPHLAPYEQYF.

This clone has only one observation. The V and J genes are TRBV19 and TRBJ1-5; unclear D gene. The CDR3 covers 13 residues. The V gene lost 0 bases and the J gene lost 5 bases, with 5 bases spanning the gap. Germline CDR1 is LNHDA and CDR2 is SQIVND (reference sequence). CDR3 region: CASSIDTDQPQHF. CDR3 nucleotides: TGTGCCAGTAGTATAGATACGGATCAGCCCCAGCATTTT. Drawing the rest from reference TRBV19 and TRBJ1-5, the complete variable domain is DGGITQSPKYLFRKEGQNVTLSCEQNLNHDAMYWYRQDPGQGLRLIYYSQIVNDFQKGDIAEGYSVSREKKESFPLTVTSAQKNPTAFYLCASSIDTDQPQHFGDGTRLSIL.

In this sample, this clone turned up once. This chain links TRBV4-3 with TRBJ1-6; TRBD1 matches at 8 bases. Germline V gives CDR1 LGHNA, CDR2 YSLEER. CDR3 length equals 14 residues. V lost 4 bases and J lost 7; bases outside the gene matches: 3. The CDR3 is CASSPDRDNSPLHF. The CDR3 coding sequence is TGCGCCAGCAGCCCGGACAGGGACAATTCACCCCTCCACTTT.

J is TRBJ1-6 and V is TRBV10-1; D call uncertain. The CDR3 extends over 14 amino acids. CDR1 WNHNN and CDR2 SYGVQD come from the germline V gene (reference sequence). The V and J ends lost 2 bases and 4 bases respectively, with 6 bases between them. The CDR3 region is CASSERRYNSPLHF. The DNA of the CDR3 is TGCGCCAGCAGTGAGAGGAGGTATAATTCACCCCTCCACTTT.

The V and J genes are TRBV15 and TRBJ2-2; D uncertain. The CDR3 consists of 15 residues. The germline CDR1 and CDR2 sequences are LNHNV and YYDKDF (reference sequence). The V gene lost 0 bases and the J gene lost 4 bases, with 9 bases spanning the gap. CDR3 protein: CATSRDKAGTGELFF. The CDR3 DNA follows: TGTGCCACCAGCAGAGATAAAGCTGGCACCGGGGAGCTGTTTTTT.